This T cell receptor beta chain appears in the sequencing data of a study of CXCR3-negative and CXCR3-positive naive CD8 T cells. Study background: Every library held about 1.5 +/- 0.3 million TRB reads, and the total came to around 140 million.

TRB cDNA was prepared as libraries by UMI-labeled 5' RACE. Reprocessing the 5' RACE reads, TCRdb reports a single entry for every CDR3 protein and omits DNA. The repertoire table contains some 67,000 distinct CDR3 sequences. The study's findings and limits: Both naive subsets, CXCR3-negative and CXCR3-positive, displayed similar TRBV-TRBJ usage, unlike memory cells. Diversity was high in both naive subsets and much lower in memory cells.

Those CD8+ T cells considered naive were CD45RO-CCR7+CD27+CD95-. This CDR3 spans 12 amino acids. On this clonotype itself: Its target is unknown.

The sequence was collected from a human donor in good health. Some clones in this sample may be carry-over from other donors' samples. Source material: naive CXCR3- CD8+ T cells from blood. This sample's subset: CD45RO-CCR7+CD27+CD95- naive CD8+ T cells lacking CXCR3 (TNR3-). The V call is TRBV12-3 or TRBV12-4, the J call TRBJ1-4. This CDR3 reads CASRGPNEKLFF.